The source of this T cell receptor beta chain is a study of cytomegalovirus exposure and HLA in healthy donors. Study findings and constraints: Analysis performed later showed TCR beta chains linked to HLA being more clonally expanded than equally common others.

PCR used 60 Vbeta primers and 13 Jbeta primers. Produced via immunoSEQ multiplex PCR; TCRdb's table is partial and in-frame only. The repertoire consists of 90,000 to 150,000 clones, with around 79% occurring once and the leading ten covering roughly 3.5%. Unrecorded immune exposures were likely, despite nominal health at sampling. Germline CDR1 LGHNA, CDR2 YNFKEQ. The CDR3 sequence is 13 residues long. With 4 bases removed from V and 5 bases from J, the gap between germline ends came to 8 bases. As for this clone: Its antigen remains unknown.

This rearrangement joins TRBV4-2 to TRBJ2-2; D is possibly TRBD2 (5 bases). The material sequenced was PBMCs. The receptor was isolated from a woman aged 30 to 39 in good health and CMV-seropositive. The CDR3 sequence: CASSRRETGELFF. Written as DNA, the CDR3 is TGTGCCAGCAGCCGTCGGGAAACCGGGGAGCTGTTTTTT.